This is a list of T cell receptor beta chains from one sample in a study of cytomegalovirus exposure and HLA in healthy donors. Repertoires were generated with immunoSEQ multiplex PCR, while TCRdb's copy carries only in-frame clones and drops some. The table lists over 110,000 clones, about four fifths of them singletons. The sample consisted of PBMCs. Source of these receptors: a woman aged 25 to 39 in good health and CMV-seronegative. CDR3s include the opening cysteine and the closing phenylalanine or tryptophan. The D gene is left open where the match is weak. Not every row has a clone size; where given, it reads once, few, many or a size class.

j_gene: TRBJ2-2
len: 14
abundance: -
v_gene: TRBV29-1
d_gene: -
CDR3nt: TGCAGCGTTGACGAGACAGGAAGGGCCGGGGAGCTGTTTTTT
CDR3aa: CSVDETGRAGELFF

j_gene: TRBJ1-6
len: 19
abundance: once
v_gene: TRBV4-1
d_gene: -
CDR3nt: TGCGCCAGCAGCCAAGATGGGAGTGGGGGCGTTCGTCGTGGTTCACCCCTCCACTTT
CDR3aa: CASSQDGSGGVRRGSPLHF

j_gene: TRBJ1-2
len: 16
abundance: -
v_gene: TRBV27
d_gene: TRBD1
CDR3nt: TGTGCCAGCAGTGCAGACAGGGGCAGAGCTAACTATGGCTACACCTTC
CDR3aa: CASSADRGRANYGYTF

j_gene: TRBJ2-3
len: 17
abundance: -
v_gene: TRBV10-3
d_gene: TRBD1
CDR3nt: TGTGCCATCAGTGAGTCCCTCCCGGGACAGGGAGCAGGGACGCAGTATTTT
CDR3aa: CAISESLPGQGAGTQYF

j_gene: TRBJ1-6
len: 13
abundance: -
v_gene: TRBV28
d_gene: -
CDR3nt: TGTGCCGTCCGACGGGAACTAAATTCACCCCTCCACTTT
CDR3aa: CAVRRELNSPLHF

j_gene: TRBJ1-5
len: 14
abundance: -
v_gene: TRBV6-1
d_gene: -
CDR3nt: TGTGCCAGCAGTCAACAGGGTAGCAATCAGCCCCAGCATTTT
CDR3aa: CASSQQGSNQPQHF

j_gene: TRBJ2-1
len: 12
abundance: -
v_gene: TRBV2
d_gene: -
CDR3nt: TGTGCCAGCAGCAGCGGGCCTGGGGGGCAGTTCTTC
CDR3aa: CASSSGPGGQFF

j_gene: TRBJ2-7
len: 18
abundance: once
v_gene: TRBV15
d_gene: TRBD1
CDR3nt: TGTGCCACCACCGACCTATCGACAGGGTCCGCAGGCCTATACGAGCAGTACTTC
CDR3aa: CATTDLSTGSAGLYEQYF

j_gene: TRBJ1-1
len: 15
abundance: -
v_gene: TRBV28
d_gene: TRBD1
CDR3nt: TGTGCCAGCAGTTTAAGGGACAGGGATAACACTGAAGCTTTCTTT
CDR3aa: CASSLRDRDNTEAFF

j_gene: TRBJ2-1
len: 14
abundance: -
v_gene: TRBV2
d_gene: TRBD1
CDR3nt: TGTGCCAGCATCACGACAGGGCCCTACAATGAGCAGTTCTTC
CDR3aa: CASITTGPYNEQFF

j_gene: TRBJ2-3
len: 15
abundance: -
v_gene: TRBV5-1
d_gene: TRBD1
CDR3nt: TGCGCCACCCAGCTTGGACAGGGGAGGGCAGATACGCAGTATTTT
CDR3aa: CATQLGQGRADTQYF

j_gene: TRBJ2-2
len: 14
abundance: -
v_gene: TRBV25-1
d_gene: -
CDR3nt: TGTGCCAGCAGTGGACAGCCGAACACCGGGGAGCTGTTTTTT
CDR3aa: CASSGQPNTGELFF

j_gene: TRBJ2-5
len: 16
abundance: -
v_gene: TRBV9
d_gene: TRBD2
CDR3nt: TGTGCCAGCAGCGTCCCTAGCGGGGGGCCCCCAGAGACCCAGTACTTC
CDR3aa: CASSVPSGGPPETQYF

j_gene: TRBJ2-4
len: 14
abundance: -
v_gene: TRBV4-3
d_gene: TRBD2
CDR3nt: TGCGCCAGCAGCCAAGGGGGACTAGCAAACATTCAGTACTTC
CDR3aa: CASSQGGLANIQYF

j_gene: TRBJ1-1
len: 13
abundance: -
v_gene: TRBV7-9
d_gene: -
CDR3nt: TGTGCCAGCAGTCCAGGGGCTAGGACTGAAGCTTTCTTT
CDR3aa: CASSPGARTEAFF

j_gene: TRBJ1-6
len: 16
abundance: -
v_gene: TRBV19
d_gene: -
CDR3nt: TGTGCCAGTAGTATAGGGGGGCAACAGGACATTTCACCCCTCCACTTT
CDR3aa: CASSIGGQQDISPLHF

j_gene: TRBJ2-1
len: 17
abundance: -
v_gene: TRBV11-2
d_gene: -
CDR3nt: TGTGCCAGCAGCTTAGATTTGTGGAAGGACAACTACAATGAGCAGTTCTTC
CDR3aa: CASSLDLWKDNYNEQFF

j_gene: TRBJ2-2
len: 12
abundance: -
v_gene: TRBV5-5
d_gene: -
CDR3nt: TGTGCCAGCAGCACACCAACCGGGGAGCTGTTTTTT
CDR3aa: CASSTPTGELFF

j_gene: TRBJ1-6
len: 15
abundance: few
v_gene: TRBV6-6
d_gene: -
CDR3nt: TGTGCCAGCAGTAGATTGAGCTCCTATAATTCACCCCTCCACTTT
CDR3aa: CASSRLSSYNSPLHF

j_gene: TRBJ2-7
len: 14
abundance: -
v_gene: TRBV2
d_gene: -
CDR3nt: TGTGCCAGCAGTGAGCAGGGGCTCCCCTACGAGCAGTACTTC
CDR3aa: CASSEQGLPYEQYF

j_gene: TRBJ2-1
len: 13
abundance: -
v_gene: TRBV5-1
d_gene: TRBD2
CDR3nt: TGCGCCAGCAGCTGGGAAAGCGGGGGAGAGCAGTTCTTC
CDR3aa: CASSWESGGEQFF

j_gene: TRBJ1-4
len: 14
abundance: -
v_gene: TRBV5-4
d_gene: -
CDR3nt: TGTGCCAGCAGCTTGGGTATCGCTAATGAAAAACTGTTTTTT
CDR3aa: CASSLGIANEKLFF

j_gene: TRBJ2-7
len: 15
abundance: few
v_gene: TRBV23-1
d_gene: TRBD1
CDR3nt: TGCGCCAGCAGTCAAGGACAGGGGAAAGGGGACGAGCAGTACTTC
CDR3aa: CASSQGQGKGDEQYF

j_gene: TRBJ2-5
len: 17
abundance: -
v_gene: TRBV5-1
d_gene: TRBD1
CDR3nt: TGCGCCAGCAGCCTTTTACGTATGCAGGGGGCGGGGGAGACCCAGTACTTC
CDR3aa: CASSLLRMQGAGETQYF

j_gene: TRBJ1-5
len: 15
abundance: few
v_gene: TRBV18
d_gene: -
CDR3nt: TGTGCCAGCTCACCAACGAGGGTTAGCAATCAGCCCCAGCATTTT
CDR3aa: CASSPTRVSNQPQHF

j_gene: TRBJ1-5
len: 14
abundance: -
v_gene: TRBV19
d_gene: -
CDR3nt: TGTGCCAGTAGTACTACAGGAGATAATCAGCCCCAGCATTTT
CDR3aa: CASSTTGDNQPQHF

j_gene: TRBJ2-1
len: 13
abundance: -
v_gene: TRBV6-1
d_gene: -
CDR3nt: TGTGCCACCAAGAACAATCTCTACAATGAGCAGTTCTTC
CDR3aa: CATKNNLYNEQFF

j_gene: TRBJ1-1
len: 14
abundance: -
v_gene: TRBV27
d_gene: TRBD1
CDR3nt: TGTGCCAGCAGTCCAGGGGGACAGTTCACTGAAGCTTTCTTT
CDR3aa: CASSPGGQFTEAFF

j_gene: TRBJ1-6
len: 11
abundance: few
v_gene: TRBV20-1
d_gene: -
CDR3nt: TGCAGTGCTGTTCTTAATTCACCCCTCCACTTT
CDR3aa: CSAVLNSPLHF

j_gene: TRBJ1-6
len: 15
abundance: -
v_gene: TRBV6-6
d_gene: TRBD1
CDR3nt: TGTGCCAGCACCGTACAGGGGGCGGATAATTCACCCCTCCACTTT
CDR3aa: CASTVQGADNSPLHF

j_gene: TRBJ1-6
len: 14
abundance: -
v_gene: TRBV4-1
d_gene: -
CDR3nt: TGCGCCAGCAGCCGCGCCGGGGGAGGCTCACCCCTCCACTTT
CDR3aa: CASSRAGGGSPLHF

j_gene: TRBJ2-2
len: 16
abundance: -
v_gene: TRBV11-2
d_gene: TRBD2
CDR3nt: TGTGCCAGCAGCCCACGCGGGGGGACGAACACCGGGGAGCTGTTTTTT
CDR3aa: CASSPRGGTNTGELFF

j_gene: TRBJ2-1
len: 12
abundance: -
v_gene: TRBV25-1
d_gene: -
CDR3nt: TGTGCCAGCACCCCTTTCGGCAATGAGCAGTTCTTC
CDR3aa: CASTPFGNEQFF

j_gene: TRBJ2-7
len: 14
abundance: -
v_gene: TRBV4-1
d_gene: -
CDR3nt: TGCGCCAGCAGCCAAGTGTCCGGTGACTACGAGCAGTACTTC
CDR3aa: CASSQVSGDYEQYF

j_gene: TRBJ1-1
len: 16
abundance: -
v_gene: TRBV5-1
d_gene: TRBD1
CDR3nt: TGCGCCAGCAGCATAGCCGGGACAGGTCTGGGGACTGAAGCTTTCTTT
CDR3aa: CASSIAGTGLGTEAFF

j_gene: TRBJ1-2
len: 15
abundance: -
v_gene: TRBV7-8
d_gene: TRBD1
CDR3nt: TGTGCCAGCAGCTTGACAGGGCTACACCCCTATGGCTACACCTTC
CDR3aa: CASSLTGLHPYGYTF

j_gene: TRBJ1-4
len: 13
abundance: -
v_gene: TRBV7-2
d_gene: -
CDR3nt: TGTGCCAGCAGCTCACAGGTTAATGAAAAACTGTTTTTT
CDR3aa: CASSSQVNEKLFF

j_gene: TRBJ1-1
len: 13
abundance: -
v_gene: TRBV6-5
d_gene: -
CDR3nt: TGTGCCAGCAGGGGCTTTATGAACACTGAAGCTTTCTTT
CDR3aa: CASRGFMNTEAFF

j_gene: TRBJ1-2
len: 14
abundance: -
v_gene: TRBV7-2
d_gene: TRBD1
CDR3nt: TGTGCCAGCAGCCGACGGGACAGTTTTGTTGGCTACACCTTC
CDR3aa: CASSRRDSFVGYTF

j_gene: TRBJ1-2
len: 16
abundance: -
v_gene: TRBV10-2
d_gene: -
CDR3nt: TGCGCCAGCAGTGAGTCGAGGTCCCCGAAACGGGGAGGCTACACCTTC
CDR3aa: CASSESRSPKRGGYTF

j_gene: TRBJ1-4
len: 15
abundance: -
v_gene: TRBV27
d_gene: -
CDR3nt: TGTGCCAGCAGTATCCCGGGGGAGGGGTTCGAAAAACTGTTTTTT
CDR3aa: CASSIPGEGFEKLFF

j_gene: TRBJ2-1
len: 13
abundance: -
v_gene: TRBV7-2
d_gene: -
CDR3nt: TGTGCCAGCAGCTTTCCTAAGGGGGATGAGCAGTTCTTC
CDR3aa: CASSFPKGDEQFF

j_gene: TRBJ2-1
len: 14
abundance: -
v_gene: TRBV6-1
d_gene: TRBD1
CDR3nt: TGTGCCAGCAGCCGGGACAGGGATCGCAATGAGCAGTTCTTC
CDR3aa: CASSRDRDRNEQFF

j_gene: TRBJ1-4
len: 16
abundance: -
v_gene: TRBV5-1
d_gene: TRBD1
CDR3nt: TGCGCCAGCAGCCCGGGACAGGGACCAACTAATGAAAAACTGTTTTTT
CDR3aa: CASSPGQGPTNEKLFF

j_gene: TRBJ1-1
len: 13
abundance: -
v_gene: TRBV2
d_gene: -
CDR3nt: TGTGCCAGCAGTGCTCAGGGGAACACTGAAGCTTTCTTT
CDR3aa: CASSAQGNTEAFF

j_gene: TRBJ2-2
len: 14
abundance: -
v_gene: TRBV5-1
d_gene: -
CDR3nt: TGCGCCAGCAGCTTGGAAGGGGCCACCGGGGAGCTGTTTTTT
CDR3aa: CASSLEGATGELFF

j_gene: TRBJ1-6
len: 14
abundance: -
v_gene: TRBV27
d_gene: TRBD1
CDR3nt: TGTGCCAGCAGTTTGGGACAGAACTATTCACCCCTCCACTTT
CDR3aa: CASSLGQNYSPLHF

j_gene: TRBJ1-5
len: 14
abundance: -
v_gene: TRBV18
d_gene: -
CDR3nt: TGTGCCAGCTCACCCGACAGCGCCAGGCAGCCCCAGCATTTT
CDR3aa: CASSPDSARQPQHF

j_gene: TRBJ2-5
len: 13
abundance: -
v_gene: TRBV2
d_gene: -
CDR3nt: TGTGCCAGCAGTGATTCCAGGATTCAGACCCAGTACTTC
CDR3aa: CASSDSRIQTQYF

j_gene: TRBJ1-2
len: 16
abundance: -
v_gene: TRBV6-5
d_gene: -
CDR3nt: TGTGCCAGCAGTTACTCCGGCCGAACAGGGCTCTATGGCTACACCTTC
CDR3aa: CASSYSGRTGLYGYTF

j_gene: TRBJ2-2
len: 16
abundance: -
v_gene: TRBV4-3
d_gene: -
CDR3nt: TGCGCCAGCAGCCAAGGGGGACTGGCCAGGGACGGGGAGCTGTTTTTT
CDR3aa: CASSQGGLARDGELFF

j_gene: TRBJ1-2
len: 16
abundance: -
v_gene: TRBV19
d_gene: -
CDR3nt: TGTGCCAGTAGTATAGTCGGGCAGGGGACTAACTATGGCTACACCTTC
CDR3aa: CASSIVGQGTNYGYTF

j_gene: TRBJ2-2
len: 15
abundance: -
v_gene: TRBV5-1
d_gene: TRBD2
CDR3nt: TGCGCCAGCAGCTTTGGGGCTAGCGGCACCGGGGAGCTGTTTTTT
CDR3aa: CASSFGASGTGELFF

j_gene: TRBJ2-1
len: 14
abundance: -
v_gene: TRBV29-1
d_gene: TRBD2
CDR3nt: TGCAGCGTTGAGAGTGATAGGGGAGGGAATGAGCAGTTCTTC
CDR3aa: CSVESDRGGNEQFF

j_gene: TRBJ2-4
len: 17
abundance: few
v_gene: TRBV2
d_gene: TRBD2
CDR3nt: TGTGCCAGCAGCGAAGGACTAGCGGGGCCCAACGGGGACATTCAGTACTTC
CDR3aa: CASSEGLAGPNGDIQYF

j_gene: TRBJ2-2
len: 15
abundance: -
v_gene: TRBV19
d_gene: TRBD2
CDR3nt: TGTGCCAGTAGTCCTAGCGGGGGGGCGGCCGGGGAGCTGTTTTTT
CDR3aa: CASSPSGGAAGELFF

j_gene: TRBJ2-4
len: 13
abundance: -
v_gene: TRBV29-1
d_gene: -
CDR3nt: TGCAGCGTCGCGATGATAGCCAAAAACATTCAGTACTTC
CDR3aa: CSVAMIAKNIQYF

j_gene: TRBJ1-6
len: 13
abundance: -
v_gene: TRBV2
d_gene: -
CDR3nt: TGTGCCGGAACCAGGGATTATAATTCACCCCTCCACTTT
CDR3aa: CAGTRDYNSPLHF

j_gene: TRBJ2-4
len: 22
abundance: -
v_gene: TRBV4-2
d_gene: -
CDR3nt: TGTGCCAGCAGCCCCGGTGTGGGACTTTCTACCCTTTACGCTTTAGCCAAAAACATTCAGTACTTC
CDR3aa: CASSPGVGLSTLYALAKNIQYF

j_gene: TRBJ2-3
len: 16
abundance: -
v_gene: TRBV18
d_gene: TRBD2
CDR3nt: TGTGCCAGCTCACCTGGAGCGGGGGGGCATGGAGATACGCAGTATTTT
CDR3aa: CASSPGAGGHGDTQYF